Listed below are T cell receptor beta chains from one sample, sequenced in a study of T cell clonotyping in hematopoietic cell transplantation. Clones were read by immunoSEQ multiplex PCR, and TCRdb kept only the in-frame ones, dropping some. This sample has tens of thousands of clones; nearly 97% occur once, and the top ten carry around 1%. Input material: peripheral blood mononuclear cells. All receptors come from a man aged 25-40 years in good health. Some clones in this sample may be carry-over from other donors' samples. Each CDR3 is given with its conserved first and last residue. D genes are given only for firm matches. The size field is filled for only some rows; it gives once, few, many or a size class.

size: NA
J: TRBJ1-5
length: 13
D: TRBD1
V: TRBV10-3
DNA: TGTGCCACAGGACAGGGCGGTAATCAGCCCCAGCATTTT
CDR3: CATGQGGNQPQHF

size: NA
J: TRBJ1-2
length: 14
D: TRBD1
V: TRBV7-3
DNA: TGTGCCAGCAGCTCCGGACAGGGGGGCTATGGCTACACCTTC
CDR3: CASSSGQGGYGYTF

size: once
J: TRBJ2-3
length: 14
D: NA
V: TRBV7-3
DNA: TGTGCCAGCAGCTCGCTCGGACGCACAGATACGCAGTATTTT
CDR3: CASSSLGRTDTQYF

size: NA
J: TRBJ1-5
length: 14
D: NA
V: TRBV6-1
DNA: TGTGCCAGCAGTACCCCCTATAGCAATCAGCCCCAGCATTTT
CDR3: CASSTPYSNQPQHF

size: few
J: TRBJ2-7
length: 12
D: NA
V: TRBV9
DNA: TGTGCCAGCGAGGGTAGGGACCACGAGCAGTACTTC
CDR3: CASEGRDHEQYF

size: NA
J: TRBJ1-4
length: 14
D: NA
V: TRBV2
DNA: TGTGCCGGAACTTCCACCCGCGGAAGGGAAAAACTGTTTTTT
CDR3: CAGTSTRGREKLFF

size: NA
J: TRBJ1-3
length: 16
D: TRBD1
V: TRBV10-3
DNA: TGTGCCATCAGGATGACAGGGACAAGCTCTGGAAACACCATATATTTT
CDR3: CAIRMTGTSSGNTIYF

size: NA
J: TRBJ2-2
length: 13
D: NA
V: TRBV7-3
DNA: TGTGCCAGCAGCTCCGGTTCTACCGGGGAGCTGTTTTTT
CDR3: CASSSGSTGELFF

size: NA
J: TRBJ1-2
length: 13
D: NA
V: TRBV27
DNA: TGTGCCAGCAGCACGACCCCTTTCCAAGGCTACACCTTC
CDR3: CASSTTPFQGYTF

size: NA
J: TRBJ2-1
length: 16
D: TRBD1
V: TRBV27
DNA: TGTGCCAGCAGTTTAGGTGGGACAGGGTCCTACAATGAGCAGTTCTTC
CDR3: CASSLGGTGSYNEQFF

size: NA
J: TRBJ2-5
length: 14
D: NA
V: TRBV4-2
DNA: TGTGCCAGCAGCCCCCGAACAGATGAGGAGACCCAGTACTTC
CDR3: CASSPRTDEETQYF

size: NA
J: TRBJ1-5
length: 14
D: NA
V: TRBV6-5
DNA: TGTGCCAGCAGTTACTCCCCGGGTTATCAGCCCCAGCATTTT
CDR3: CASSYSPGYQPQHF

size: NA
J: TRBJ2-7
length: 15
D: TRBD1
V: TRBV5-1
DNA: TGCGCCAGCAGCGCAAGACAGGGGGAGTCCTACGAGCAGTACTTC
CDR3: CASSARQGESYEQYF

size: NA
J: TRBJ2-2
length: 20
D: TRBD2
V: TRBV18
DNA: TGTGCCAGCTCACCATATGGGAGAGAACTAGCGGGTACGAACACCGGGGAGCTGTTTTTT
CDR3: CASSPYGRELAGTNTGELFF

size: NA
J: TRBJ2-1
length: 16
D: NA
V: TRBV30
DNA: TGTGCCTGGACTTTTCCTTGGGGGAGCTCCTACAATGAGCAGTTCTTC
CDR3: CAWTFPWGSSYNEQFF

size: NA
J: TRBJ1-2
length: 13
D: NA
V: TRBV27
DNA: TGTGCCAGCAGTGGGGGGGCAAACTATGGCTACACCTTC
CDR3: CASSGGANYGYTF

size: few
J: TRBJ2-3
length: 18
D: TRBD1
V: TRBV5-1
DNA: TGCGCCAGCAGAGTGACAGGGGTTAGTCAACTTAGCACAGATACGCAGTATTTT
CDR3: CASRVTGVSQLSTDTQYF

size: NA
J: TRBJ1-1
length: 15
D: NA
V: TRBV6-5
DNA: TGTGCCAGCAGTTACCTTGGGGCTGGGAACACTGAAGCTTTCTTT
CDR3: CASSYLGAGNTEAFF

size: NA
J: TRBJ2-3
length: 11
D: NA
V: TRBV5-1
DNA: TGCGCCAGCAGCTACACTGATACGCAGTATTTT
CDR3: CASSYTDTQYF

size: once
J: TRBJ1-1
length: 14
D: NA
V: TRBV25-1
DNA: TGTGCCAGCAGTGAATGGAGCGAGAACACTGAAGCTTTCTTT
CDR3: CASSEWSENTEAFF

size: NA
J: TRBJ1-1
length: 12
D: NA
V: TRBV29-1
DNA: TGCAGCGTTGGGATCATGAACACTGAAGCTTTCTTT
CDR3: CSVGIMNTEAFF

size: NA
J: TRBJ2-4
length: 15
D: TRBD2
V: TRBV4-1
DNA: TGCGCCAGCAGCGGTCTAGCGGGAGCCAAAAACATTCAGTACTTC
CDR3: CASSGLAGAKNIQYF

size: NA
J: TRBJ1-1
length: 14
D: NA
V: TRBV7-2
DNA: TGTGCCAGCAGCTTTGGACCCTCGAACACTGAAGCTTTCTTT
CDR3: CASSFGPSNTEAFF

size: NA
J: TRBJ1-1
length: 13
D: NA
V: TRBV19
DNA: TGTGCCAGTAGTATTGGGACGAGGGCTGAAGCTTTCTTT
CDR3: CASSIGTRAEAFF

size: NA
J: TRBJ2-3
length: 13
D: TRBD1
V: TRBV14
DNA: TGTGCCAGCACCTTTTACAGGGGAGATACGCAGTATTTT
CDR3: CASTFYRGDTQYF

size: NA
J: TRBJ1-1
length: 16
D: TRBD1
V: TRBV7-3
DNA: TGTGCCAGCAGCTTAACAATTGGGACAGGGAGGACTGAAGCTTTCTTT
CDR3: CASSLTIGTGRTEAFF

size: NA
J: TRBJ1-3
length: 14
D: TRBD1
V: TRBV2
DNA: TGTGCCAGCAGTGTACAGGGGACCGGAAACACCATATATTTT
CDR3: CASSVQGTGNTIYF

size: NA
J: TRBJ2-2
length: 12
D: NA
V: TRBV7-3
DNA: TGTGCCAGCAGCTTAGGTCCCGGGGAGCTGTTTTTT
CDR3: CASSLGPGELFF

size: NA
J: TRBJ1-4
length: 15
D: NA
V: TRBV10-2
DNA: TGCGCCAGCAGTGACCCGGCTTGGGGCGGCGAAAAACTGTTTTTT
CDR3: CASSDPAWGGEKLFF

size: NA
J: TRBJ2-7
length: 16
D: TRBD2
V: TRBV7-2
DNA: TGTGCCAGCAGCTTAGGGGTAGCGGGAGGGCTCCACGAGCAGTACTTC
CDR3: CASSLGVAGGLHEQYF

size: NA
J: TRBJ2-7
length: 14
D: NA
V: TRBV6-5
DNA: TGTGCCAGCAGTTACTCCTGGACACTCGGGGAGCAGTACTTC
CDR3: CASSYSWTLGEQYF

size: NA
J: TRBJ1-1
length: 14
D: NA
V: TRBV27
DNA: TGTGCCAGCAGTCCCGCAGGCGGGTGGGCTGAAGCTTTCTTT
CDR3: CASSPAGGWAEAFF

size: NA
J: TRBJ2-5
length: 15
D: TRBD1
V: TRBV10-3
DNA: TGTGCCATCACTCCGGGACAGGGGGCGGGGGAGACCCAGTACTTC
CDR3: CAITPGQGAGETQYF

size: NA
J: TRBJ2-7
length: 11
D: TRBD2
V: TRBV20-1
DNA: TGCAGTGCTAGAGCGGGGGGGTGGCAGTACTTC
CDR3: CSARAGGWQYF

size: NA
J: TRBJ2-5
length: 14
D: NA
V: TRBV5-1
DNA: TGCGCCAGCAGCTTTCTGGGCCTGCAAGAGACCCAGTACTTC
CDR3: CASSFLGLQETQYF

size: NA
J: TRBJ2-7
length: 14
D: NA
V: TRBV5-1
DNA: TGCGCCAGCAGCTTGGTCCCCGGAGGCTACGAGCAGTACTTC
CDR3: CASSLVPGGYEQYF

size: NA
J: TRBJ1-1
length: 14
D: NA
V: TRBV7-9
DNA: TGTGCCAGCAGCTTAGGCGGGTTGAACACTGAAGCTTTCTTT
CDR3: CASSLGGLNTEAFF